The 20 T cell receptor beta chains listed next were all sequenced from one sample in a study of blood T cell repertoires in COVID-19 (dated by TCRdb to 2019 to 2021). Library prep was done by the immunoSEQ multiplex PCR assay. The table was pulled from immuneACCESS by TCRdb, which kept in-frame rearrangements only. Such tables lose some clones; where checked, under half of the loss comes from unresolved V genes, and the rest has no known cause. The sample includes a few hundred thousand clones, with roughly 90% observed a single time. The ten largest make up about a fifth of the sample. The sample was PBMCs or T cells enriched from blood (not recorded which). These receptors came from a woman aged 25 to 39 who had recovered from COVID-19.

The J gene is TRBJ2-3, the V gene TRBV9; weak D call: TRBD2 (6 bases). This CDR3 has 16 amino acids. Deletions cut 0 bases from V and 0 bases from J, with 11 bases between. Germline-derived CDR1 and CDR2 are SGDLS and YYNGEE. In DNA, the CDR3 is TGTGCCAGCAGCGTAGGGGTGGGACTTAGCACAGATACGCAGTATTTT. Its translation is CASSVGVGLSTDTQYF.

The rearrangement uses TRBV15 and TRBJ1-4; D possibly corresponds to TRBD1 (5 bases). Between the trimmed V and J ends, which lost 1 base and 2 bases, there was a span of 8 bases. Germline lookup yields CDR1 LNHNV and CDR2 YYDKDF (reference sequence). The CDR3 extends over 15 amino acids. CDR3 residues: CATSRVQGTNEKLFF. In DNA form, the CDR3 reads TGTGCCACCAGCAGAGTGCAGGGTACTAATGAAAAACTGTTTTTT.

V is TRBV3-1 (or the pseudogene TRBV3-2) and J is TRBJ2-7, with 13 bases lining up with TRBD2. The CDR3 is made up of 16 amino acids. Germline V gene lookup returns CDR1 LGHDT and CDR2 YNNKEL (reference sequence). Losses at the gene ends were 1 base for V and 2 bases for J; bases not matched to a gene: 2. The CDR3 sequence is CASSQVGLAGTYEQYF. CDR3 in DNA: TGTGCCAGCAGCCAAGTGGGACTAGCGGGAACCTACGAGCAGTACTTC.

V gene TRBV28 combines with J gene TRBJ2-1; unclear D gene. Germline V CDR1 and CDR2: MDHEN, SYDVKM. Trimming pared 4 bases from V and 6 bases from J, leaving 10 bases between. This CDR3 spans 13 amino acids. The CDR3 region is CASSSYGGNEQFF. The CDR3 DNA sequence: TGTGCCAGCAGTTCATACGGTGGCAATGAGCAGTTCTTC.

There are a few counts of this clone. This specimen includes other DNA sequences encoding the same CDR3. The chain links TRBV28 to TRBJ1-5; perhaps TRBD1 as D (6 bases). Between the trimmed V and J ends, which lost 3 bases and 4 bases, there was a span of 10 bases. This CDR3 is built from 14 residues. Germline lookup yields CDR1 MDHEN and CDR2 SYDVKM. The CDR3 here is CASSLTGRNQPQHF. The CDR3 DNA reads as TGTGCCAGCAGTTTGACAGGCCGGAATCAGCCCCAGCATTTT.

Here the CDR3 reads CASSFVRSSGNTIYF. The CDR3 DNA sequence: TGTGCCAGCAGCTTCGTACGGAGCTCTGGAAACACCATATATTTT. The V and J genes are TRBV7-2 and TRBJ1-3, with no clear D. The germline V gene encodes CDR1 SGHTA and CDR2 FQGNSA. The CDR3 has 15 amino acids. Trimming stripped 3 bases from V and 0 bases from J, with 9 bases between.

This chain uses TRBV27 with TRBJ2-2; tentative D call: TRBD1 (5 bases). Germline CDR1 and CDR2: MNHEY and SMNVEV (reference sequence). V was clipped by 5 bases and J by 6 bases, with 10 bases between them. This CDR3 comprises 13 residues. CDR3 sequence (DNA): TGTGCCAGCAGTGAGACAGTACCCGGGGAGCTGTTTTTT. Its translation: CASSETVPGELFF.

The chain carries TRBV6-1 and TRBJ2-7; 8 nucleotides match TRBD1. The CDR3 has 17 residues. The germline V gene encodes CDR1 MNHNS and CDR2 SASEGT. Trimming at V came to 3 bases and at J to 2 bases, leaving 12 bases not matched to a gene. CDR3 protein: CASSDDQGALPTYEQYF. As DNA, the CDR3 is TGTGCCAGCAGTGACGACCAGGGGGCTCTACCTACCTACGAGCAGTACTTC.

This clone was counted a single time. The chain combines TRBV30 with TRBJ1-3; weak D call: TRBD1 (5 bases). CDR3 size: 15 residues. V was shortened by 3 bases and J by 0 bases, with 12 bases between the two germline ends. CDR1 and CDR2 (germline): GTSNPN, SVGIG (reference sequence). The CDR3 region has the DNA TGTGCCTGGAGCCACGGGGGGGGCTCTGGAAACACCATATATTTT. It translates to CAWSHGGGSGNTIYF.

This chain joins TRBV3-1 (or the pseudogene TRBV3-2) and TRBJ2-1; 9 nucleotides match TRBD2. Germline V gene data show CDR1 as LGHDT and CDR2 as YNNKEL (reference sequence). V trimming: 3 bases; J trimming: 0 bases; junction bases outside the gene matches: 3. The CDR3 runs 16 residues. The CDR3 here is CASSQGGGASYNEQFF. In DNA, the CDR3 is TGTGCCAGCAGCCAGGGCGGGGGGGCCTCCTACAATGAGCAGTTCTTC.

The V call is TRBV10-3, the J call TRBJ2-1, with 9 positions matching TRBD1. Germline V lookup: CDR1 ENHRY, CDR2 SYGVKD. V was pared by 8 bases and J by 4 bases, with 6 bases of the junction left unmatched. There are 14 residues in the CDR3. As DNA, the CDR3 is TGTGCCATCCGGGGACAGGGCCTGTACAATGAGCAGTTCTTC. This gives the protein CAIRGQGLYNEQFF.

The count of this clone is one. V and J are TRBV7-2 and TRBJ1-2; the D is unclear. The germline gives CDR1 SGHTA, CDR2 FQGNSA. This CDR3 is built from 11 residues. V was trimmed by 5 bases and J by 8 bases, leaving 9 bases between them. The DNA of the CDR3 is TGTGCCAGCAGCCCGAGGCAGGGCTACACCTTC. Its translation: CASSPRQGYTF.

V is TRBV7-9 and J is TRBJ2-7, with a possible D match to TRBD2 (7 bases). Looked up from germline, CDR1 is SEHNR and CDR2 is FQNEAQ (reference sequence). The CDR3 runs to 14 residues. The V gene lost 6 bases and the J gene lost 2 bases, with 14 bases spanning the gap. In DNA form, the CDR3 reads TGTGCCAGCAGTGGGGGGGCAGTAACCTACGAGCAGTACTTC. This sequence encodes CASSGGAVTYEQYF.

J is TRBJ1-2 and V is TRBV19; TRBD1 matches at 7 bases. This CDR3 contains 15 residues. V gave up 5 bases and J gave up 2 bases; unmatched junction bases: 8. The germline CDR1 and CDR2 sequences are LNHDA and SQIVND (reference sequence). The CDR3 region is CASSLQTGPNYGYTF. DNA for the CDR3: TGTGCCAGTAGTCTACAGACAGGGCCCAACTATGGCTACACCTTC. The variable domain in full, completed from reference TRBV19 and TRBJ1-2, reads DGGITQSPKYLFRKEGQNVTLSCEQNLNHDAMYWYRQDPGQGLRLIYYSQIVNDFQKGDIAEGYSVSREKKESFPLTVTSAQKNPTAFYLCASSLQTGPNYGYTFGSGTRLTVV.

In its sample, this clone was seen once. J is TRBJ1-4 and V is TRBV11-2; D remains ambiguous. In germline, CDR1 is SGHAT, CDR2 FQNNGV. Trimming took 0 bases from V and 5 from J, leaving 16 bases between them. There are 17 residues in the CDR3. The CDR3 here is CASSLDTVGVGNEKLFF. In nucleotides, the CDR3 is TGTGCCAGCAGCTTAGATACTGTCGGGGTCGGGAATGAAAAACTGTTTTTT.

The gene calls are TRBV28 and TRBJ2-7; 11 positions match TRBD1. CDR3 size: 14 residues. Germline V gene sequence: CDR1 MDHEN, CDR2 SYDVKM. The trim removed 5 bases at V and 7 bases at J, leaving 7 bases unmatched. CDR3 sequence: CASSRTGTGGEQYF. The CDR3, as DNA: TGTGCCAGCAGTCGCACTGGGACAGGGGGGGAGCAGTACTTC. Full variable domain (remainder filled in from reference TRBV28 and TRBJ2-7): DVKVTQSSRYLVKRTGEKVFLECVQDMDHENMFWYRQDPGLGLRLIYFSYDVKMKEKGDIPEGYSVSREKKERFSLILESASTNQTSMYLCASSRTGTGGEQYFGPGTRLTVT.

V and J are TRBV2 and TRBJ1-5; 8 bases are shared with TRBD1. The CDR3 has 16 amino acids. Unmatched junction bases numbered 9, after V lost 3 bases and J lost 5 bases. The germline V gene has CDR1 SNHLY and CDR2 FYNNEI. The CDR3 region is CASSDGDRGTDQPQHF. CDR3 bases: TGTGCCAGCAGTGATGGTGACAGGGGTACCGATCAGCCCCAGCATTTT.

This chain uses TRBV28 with TRBJ2-2; D is unclear. V lost 7 bases, J lost 0 bases, and 9 bases lay in between. Germline assignment: CDR1 MDHEN and CDR2 SYDVKM. CDR3 size: 14 residues. CDR3 sequence (DNA): TGTGCCAGCAATGGCAGGCCGAACACCGGGGAGCTGTTTTTT. Encoded protein: CASNGRPNTGELFF.

The chain couples TRBV28 to TRBJ2-7; D call uncertain. Per germline, CDR1 MDHEN and CDR2 SYDVKM. V lost 2 bases and J lost 6, with 11 bases in between. There are 13 residues in the CDR3. The DNA for the CDR3 is TGTGCCAGCAGTTTAAGAGCCAACGGCGAGCAGTACTTC. Residues: CASSLRANGEQYF.

In this sample, this clone turned up once. The chain recombines TRBV28 with TRBJ2-1, with a tentative D call TRBD2 (5 bases). Germline V lookup: CDR1 MDHEN, CDR2 SYDVKM. This CDR3 has 13 amino acids. V was pared by 3 bases and J by 4 bases, with 7 bases between. The CDR3 spells CASSLGEYNEQFF. The CDR3 DNA follows: TGTGCCAGCAGTTTGGGAGAATACAATGAGCAGTTCTTC.